The entry that follows covers one TCR beta chain sequence. Its antigen is undetermined. The PCR used 60 Vbeta and 13 Jbeta primers. Per the original methods: In a later analysis, approximately 73 million unique TCR beta chains included roughly 11 million shared by two or more donors. Measured with immunoSEQ multiplex PCR; TCRdb has only the in-frame clones, and not every one. V and J calls and clone size are as listed in that table; D and trimming were resolved from the DNA. Altogether approximately 120,000 clones are present, 70% to 75% being singletons, with the ten largest covering 3.1%. This sample was included in a study of cytomegalovirus exposure and HLA in healthy donors. Study-wide findings and caveats: Researchers reported from a later analysis that most CMV-associated TCR beta chains appeared HLA-restricted.

Germline V gene sequence: CDR1 SGHTA, CDR2 FQGTGA. V shed 1 base and J shed 2 bases, with 14 bases lying between them. CDR3 length equals 16 residues. V usage is TRBV7-3 and J usage is TRBJ1-1; D is uncertain. The sample taken for sequencing was PBMCs. The receptor was isolated from a man aged 30 to 45 in good health and CMV-seronegative. This CDR3 reads CASSLRGAYPNTEAFF. The CDR3 coding sequence is TGTGCCAGCAGCTTAAGAGGAGCTTACCCCAACACTGAAGCTTTCTTT.